The 14 T cell receptor beta chains reported below all come from one sample, sequenced in a study of persistence of HIV-infected CD4 T cells. Cells were stimulated nonspecifically with anti-CD3/anti-CD28 magnetic beads. Responding CD4+ T cells were sorted by upregulation of both CD40 ligand and CD69. The immunoSEQ assay was version 4, run in survey mode. Only in-frame clones appear in the TCRdb table, and some are missing; sequencing was by immunoSEQ multiplex PCR. Here the sample spans 35,000 to 55,000 clones, 89% being singletons. No antigen has been assigned to these receptors. The sample here was CD4+ T cells sorted from PBMCs after approximately 19-hour stimulation, taken from a patient who received antiretroviral therapy. Source of these receptors: an adult man with HIV who was CMV-seropositive.

CDR3 in DNA: TGTGCCACCAGCAGAGATAGTAGCGGGGGTGCAGATACGCAGTATTTT. Its protein product is CATSRDSSGGADTQYF. V usage is TRBV15 and J usage is TRBJ2-3; TRBD2 matches at 9 bases. The CDR3 runs to 16 residues. V gave up 0 bases and J gave up 4 bases; unmatched junction bases: 5. The germline V gene has CDR1 LNHNV and CDR2 YYDKDF (reference sequence).

The chain carries TRBV19 and TRBJ2-6; TRBD1 matches at 8 bases. V gave up 4 bases and J gave up 2 bases; unmatched junction bases: 1. The CDR3 runs to 15 residues. Germline loops: CDR1 LNHDA, CDR2 SQIVND (reference sequence). The DNA for the CDR3 is TGTGCCAGTAGTAACAGGGGGACTGGGGCCAACGTCCTGACTTTC. Translation gives CASSNRGTGANVLTF.

The genes are TRBV9 and TRBJ1-2, with D possibly TRBD1 on 5 matching bases. The CDR3 spans 20 residues. The V end was cut by 0 bases, the J end by 6 bases, with 30 bases between. The germline V gene has CDR1 SGDLS and CDR2 YYNGEE. The CDR3 loop reads CASSVAIRGQGRNSRNGYTF. The CDR3 DNA follows: TGTGCCAGCAGCGTAGCTATAAGAGGGCAGGGTCGAAATTCTCGAAATGGCTACACCTTC.

The chain joins TRBV6-2 or TRBV6-3 to TRBJ1-1, with D perhaps TRBD1 (5 bases). There are 17 residues in the CDR3. V dropped 6 bases and J dropped 8 bases, with 28 bases sitting between them. Germline V gene lookup returns CDR1 MNHEY and CDR2 SVGEGT. The CDR3 sequence: CASSSPVSGLGGGEAFF. The CDR3 DNA is TGTGCCAGCAGCTCACCCGTGTCAGGGCTCGGGGGGGGAGAAGCTTTCTTT.

This chain links TRBV27 with TRBJ2-1, with 7 bases aligning to TRBD1. The CDR3 covers 16 residues. Trimming removed 7 bases from V and 4 bases from J; junction bases left unmatched: 13. In germline, CDR1 is MNHEY, CDR2 SMNVEV (reference sequence). The CDR3 nucleotides are TGTGCCAGCACCCCGGTCGACAGGGTGGGGTACAATGAGCAGTTCTTC. Its protein is CASTPVDRVGYNEQFF.

This rearrangement joins TRBV9 to TRBJ2-1; 9 nucleotides match TRBD1. The CDR3 extends over 16 amino acids. CDR1 is SGDLS, CDR2 YYNGEE, per germline. The V gene end was trimmed by 0 bases and the J gene end by 14 bases; junction bases not matched to a gene: 15. The CDR3 is CASSVEGTGKIRTKFF. In DNA, the CDR3 is TGTGCCAGCAGCGTAGAGGGGACAGGGAAGATTCGGACCAAGTTCTTC.

As for this clone: The identical CDR3 is also encoded by other nucleotide sequences in the sample. V and J are TRBV29-1 and TRBJ2-3; unclear D gene. Germline CDR1 SQVTM, CDR2 ANQGSEA. The CDR3 runs to 13 residues. The V and J ends lost 3 bases and 2 bases respectively, with 9 bases between them. The CDR3 sequence is CSVDGVLTDTQYF. DNA for the CDR3: TGCAGCGTTGATGGGGTACTCACAGATACGCAGTATTTT.

V gene TRBV3-1 (or the pseudogene TRBV3-2) combines with J gene TRBJ1-4, with a weak D call TRBD1 (6 bases). The CDR3 sequence is 16 residues long. The germline V gene has CDR1 LGHDT and CDR2 YNNKEL (reference sequence). V shed 1 base and J shed 5 bases, with 14 bases lying between them. The CDR3 DNA follows: TGTGCCAGCAGCCAAGCCCCTCAGGGGATCAATGAAAAACTGTTTTTT. Translating it yields CASSQAPQGINEKLFF.

This rearrangement joins TRBV19 to TRBJ2-1; 10 bases fit TRBD2. V was pared by 4 bases and J by 4 bases, with 4 bases of the junction left unmatched. Per germline, CDR1 LNHDA and CDR2 SQIVND (reference sequence). The CDR3 runs 15 residues. CDR3 protein: CASSTLAGAYNEQFF. The CDR3 bases are TGTGCCAGTAGTACTCTAGCGGGGGCGTACAATGAGCAGTTCTTC.

The chain employs TRBV18 and TRBJ1-2; D is unclear. Germline V gene lookup returns CDR1 KGHSH and CDR2 LQKENI. The CDR3 covers 15 residues. With 3 bases removed from V and 0 bases from J, the gap between germline ends came to 11 bases. CDR3 in DNA: TGTGCCAGCTCACCCTCTGACGTCGCTAACTATGGCTACACCTTC. Its protein product is CASSPSDVANYGYTF.

This chain joins TRBV23-1 and TRBJ2-3; the D is unclear. TRBV23-1 is an open reading frame whose function is uncertain. CDR3 length: 14 amino acids. The ends were cut back, 2 bases at V and 2 bases at J, with 8 bases in the middle. CDR3 region: CASSQPPNTDTQYF. The CDR3 DNA sequence: TGCGCCAGCAGTCAACCCCCAAACACAGATACGCAGTATTTT.

The gene calls are TRBV10-2 and TRBJ2-7; the match to TRBD2 covers 10 bases. The V gene's germline CDR1 is WSHSY and CDR2 SAAADI. Germline trimming cut 8 bases from V and 9 bases from J; bases unmatched to any gene: 7. This CDR3 contains 12 residues. This CDR3 is CASSSGGAGQYF. The CDR3 DNA reads as TGCGCCAGCTCCAGCGGGGGGGCCGGGCAGTACTTC.

The gene calls are TRBV7-9 and TRBJ2-1; TRBD1 matches at 8 bases. The V gene end was trimmed by 6 bases and the J gene end by 1 base; junction bases not matched to a gene: 5. Germline-derived CDR1 and CDR2 are SEHNR and FQNEAQ (reference sequence). The CDR3 sequence is 15 residues long. CDR3 sequence reads: CASSPRQGSYNEQFF. The CDR3 coding sequence is TGTGCCAGCAGTCCTCGACAGGGGTCCTACAATGAGCAGTTCTTC.

The rearrangement uses TRBV19 and TRBJ2-7; D possibly corresponds to TRBD2 (6 bases). The length of the CDR3 is 14 residues. V was pared by 3 bases and J by 2 bases, with 11 bases between. CDR1 is LNHDA and CDR2 is SQIVND in the germline V gene (reference sequence). The CDR3 nucleotides are TGTGCCAGTAGTATGGGACTTTCTCCCTACGAGCAGTACTTC. Amino acid sequence: CASSMGLSPYEQYF.